The 25 T cell receptor beta chains presented below share a single source sample, sequenced in a study of blood T cell repertoires in COVID-19. Assay used: immunoSEQ multiplex PCR; TCRdb lists only in-frame clones, some missing. The sample lists roughly 180,000 clones, around 86% occurring once. Material for sequencing was PBMCs or T cells enriched from blood (not recorded which). These TCRs come from a woman in her twenties or thirties who had recovered from COVID-19.

This chain links TRBV5-1 with TRBJ2-3; 14 nucleotides agree with TRBD2. J gave up 4 bases and V 3 bases, and 10 bases lay outside the gene matches. This CDR3 has 18 amino acids. Germline CDR1 SGHRS, CDR2 YFSETQ. CDR3 loop: CASSSRTSGGLFPDTQYF. Here the CDR3 DNA reads TGCGCCAGCAGCTCCCGGACTAGCGGGGGGCTTTTCCCAGATACGCAGTATTTT.

This sequence joins TRBV12-3 or TRBV12-4 and TRBJ2-5, with D perhaps TRBD2 (6 bases). Trimming shortened V by 4 bases and J by 3 bases, and 6 bases separated the two germline ends. This CDR3 contains 12 residues. Written as DNA, the CDR3 is TGTGCCAGCAGTTCGGGGGAAGAGACCCAGTACTTC. Its translation is CASSSGEETQYF.

The CDR3 DNA reads as TGTGCCAGCAACCCAACCACGGGGTCGGGAACTGAAGCTTTCTTT. This sequence encodes CASNPTTGSGTEAFF. The chain carries TRBV2 and TRBJ1-1; no clear D gene. The CDR3 has 15 amino acids. With 7 bases removed from V and 5 bases from J, the gap between germline ends came to 20 bases. Germline V gene data show CDR1 as SNHLY and CDR2 as FYNNEI.

The chain employs TRBV5-1 and TRBJ1-5; D gene ambiguous. V lost 0 bases and J lost 5, with 6 bases in between. From germline, CDR1 is SGHRS and CDR2 YFSETQ. This CDR3 comprises 13 residues. The CDR3 loop is CASSLAGDQPQHF. CDR3 sequence (DNA): TGCGCCAGCAGCTTGGCAGGCGATCAGCCCCAGCATTTT.

In this sample, this clone turned up once. The chain employs TRBV18 and TRBJ1-1; a weak D match, TRBD1 (6 bases). Germline V gene data show CDR1 as KGHSH and CDR2 as LQKENI. V was clipped by 1 base and J by 5 bases, with 14 bases between them. The CDR3 spans 15 residues. CDR3 nucleotides: TGTGCCAGCTCACCACTTACAGGGAGGGATACTGAAGCTTTCTTT. Its translation is CASSPLTGRDTEAFF.

This clone was detected once. The chain couples TRBV19 to TRBJ2-1, with 12 bases fitting TRBD2. CDR1 is LNHDA, CDR2 SQIVND, per germline (reference sequence). Trimming removed 6 bases from V and 7 bases from J; junction bases left unmatched: 7. The CDR3 consists of 15 residues. The CDR3 here is CASSGLAGYKNEQFF. The CDR3 DNA follows: TGTGCCAGTAGCGGACTAGCGGGATATAAGAATGAGCAGTTCTTC. The complete variable domain, with remaining parts taken from reference TRBV19 and TRBJ2-1, reads DGGITQSPKYLFRKEGQNVTLSCEQNLNHDAMYWYRQDPGQGLRLIYYSQIVNDFQKGDIAEGYSVSREKKESFPLTVTSAQKNPTAFYLCASSGLAGYKNEQFFGPGTRLTVL.

J is TRBJ2-7 and V is TRBV3-1 (or the pseudogene TRBV3-2); the match to TRBD2 covers 11 bases. The germline CDR1 and CDR2 sequences are LGHDT and YNNKEL (reference sequence). With 4 bases clipped from V and 6 bases from J, the junction kept 11 bases outside the gene matches. CDR3 size: 16 residues. CDR3 coding DNA: TGTGCCAGCAGCCCGACTGGGTCGGGACTAGCGGTCGAGCAGTACTTC. Residues: CASSPTGSGLAVEQYF.

This rearrangement joins TRBV12-5 to TRBJ2-1; 8 nucleotides line up with TRBD2. Unmatched junction bases numbered 9, after V lost 1 base and J lost 16 bases. The germline gives CDR1 LGHNT, CDR2 FRNRAP. The CDR3 runs 13 residues. CDR3 in amino acids: CASGLGTGTRVFF. CDR3 nucleotides: TGTGCTAGTGGTTTGGGGACCGGGACTAGAGTCTTCTTC.

CDR3 nucleotides: TGTGCCAGCGGTTGGGAGTTGGGAGAGACCCAGTACTTC. Translating it yields CASGWELGETQYF. The rearrangement joins TRBV27 to TRBJ2-5, with D possibly TRBD2 on 5 matching bases. CDR1 and CDR2 from the germline V gene are MNHEY and SMNVEV (reference sequence). The CDR3 runs to 13 residues. V lost 8 bases, J lost 4 bases, and 14 bases lay in between.

The V and J genes are TRBV2 and TRBJ1-2; D remains ambiguous. The CDR3 runs to 14 residues. Germline V gene sequence: CDR1 SNHLY, CDR2 FYNNEI. V dropped 2 bases and J dropped 8 bases, with 15 bases sitting between them. The CDR3 protein is CASSETPLRRGYTF. DNA for the CDR3: TGTGCCAGCAGTGAAACTCCACTGAGGAGGGGCTACACCTTC.

The rearrangement joins TRBV7-2 to TRBJ1-2; 10 positions match TRBD1. This CDR3 is built from 15 residues. The J segment lost 6 bases and the V segment lost 0 bases, leaving 4 bases of the junction unmatched. Per germline, CDR1 SGHTA and CDR2 FQGNSA. CDR3 sequence reads: CASSLAPGQGNGYTF. CDR3 DNA: TGTGCCAGCAGCTTAGCCCCGGGACAGGGGAATGGCTACACCTTC.

The genes are TRBV7-2 and TRBJ2-7; tentatively, D is TRBD1 (6 bases). This CDR3 has 14 residues. The V gene's germline CDR1 is SGHTA and CDR2 FQGNSA. V was trimmed by 5 bases and J by 3 bases, leaving 14 bases between them. CDR3 DNA: TGTGCCAGCAGCACCGGGACACTATACTACGAGCAGTACTTC. Translated: CASSTGTLYYEQYF.

The chain joins TRBV5-1 to TRBJ2-7, with TRBD1 identical over 7 bases. The trim removed 2 bases at V and 1 base at J, leaving 3 bases unmatched. Per the germline V gene, CDR1 is SGHRS and CDR2 is YFSETQ. The CDR3 spans 14 residues. The CDR3 reads CASSLGDSSYEQYF. CDR3 DNA: TGCGCCAGCAGCTTAGGGGACAGTTCCTACGAGCAGTACTTC.

This chain links TRBV7-3 with TRBJ2-1, with 7 bases identical to TRBD1. CDR3 length: 13 residues. After removal of 5 bases from V and 8 bases from J, the junction contained 6 bases not matched to a gene. Germline V gene lookup returns CDR1 SGHTA and CDR2 FQGTGA. The CDR3 sequence: CASSGITGDEQFF. CDR3 nucleotides: TGTGCCAGCAGCGGTATCACAGGGGATGAGCAGTTCTTC.

V gene TRBV4-1 combines with J gene TRBJ2-1; TRBD2 agrees at 7 bases. The V gene end was trimmed by 8 bases and the J gene end by 13 bases; junction bases not matched to a gene: 11. This CDR3 is 12 amino acids long. CDR1 is MGHRA, CDR2 YSYEKL, per germline. The CDR3: CASEGQSGGQFF. CDR3 nucleotides: TGCGCCAGCGAGGGGCAATCGGGGGGACAGTTCTTC.

The gene calls are TRBV19 and TRBJ2-1, with D maybe TRBD2 (6 bases). V lost 4 bases to trimming and J lost 4 bases, with 14 bases between them. Germline-derived CDR1 and CDR2 are LNHDA and SQIVND (reference sequence). The CDR3 is 15 residues long. This chain's CDR3 is CASSKPEEGYNEQFF. The CDR3 nucleotides are TGTGCCAGTAGTAAGCCGGAGGAGGGGTACAATGAGCAGTTCTTC.

This sequence joins TRBV29-1 and TRBJ2-1; 10 nucleotides match TRBD2. Germline V lookup: CDR1 SQVTM, CDR2 ANQGSEA. CDR3 length: 16 residues. The trim removed 2 bases at V and 4 bases at J, leaving 8 bases unmatched. The DNA for the CDR3 is TGCAGCGTTGAAAACCCGTTAGCGGGAGGTTACAATGAGCAGTTCTTC. Translating gives CSVENPLAGGYNEQFF.

The rearrangement links TRBV6-4 to TRBJ1-2; a weak D match, TRBD1 (6 bases). Per the germline V gene, CDR1 is MRHNA and CDR2 is SNTAGT. The CDR3 consists of 16 residues. Trimming left V 8 bases short and J 2 bases short, with 21 bases between. The CDR3 sequence: CASPSRSQGRNYGYTF. CDR3 bases: TGTGCCAGCCCCTCGAGGTCACAGGGAAGGAACTATGGCTACACCTTC.

This clone was detected a few times. The chain recombines TRBV7-9 with TRBJ1-5, with a tentative D call TRBD1 (6 bases). CDR3 length: 15 residues. The germline V gene has CDR1 SEHNR and CDR2 FQNEAQ (reference sequence). V lost 4 bases to trimming and J lost 3 bases, with 13 bases between them. CDR3 sequence: CASSSTGQNNQPQHF. CDR3 nucleotides: TGTGCCAGCAGCTCCACCGGACAGAACAATCAGCCCCAGCATTTT.

The CDR3 loop is CASSRGLANYEQYF. CDR3 bases: TGTGCCAGCAGTCGGGGACTAGCGAACTACGAGCAGTACTTC. The chain carries TRBV6-5 and TRBJ2-7; TRBD2 aligns across 10 bases. Trimming removed 5 bases from V and 3 bases from J; junction bases left unmatched: 4. The CDR3 loop spans 14 amino acids. Per the germline V gene, CDR1 is MNHEY and CDR2 is SVGAGI.

The V and J genes are TRBV5-4 and TRBJ2-7, with TRBD2 as a possible D gene (7 bases). Germline CDR1 and CDR2: SGHNT and YYREEE (reference sequence). V was shortened by 4 bases and J by 6 bases, with 14 bases between the two germline ends. The CDR3 runs 13 residues. The CDR3 sequence: CASSPAGAAEQYF. The CDR3 nucleotides read TGTGCCAGCAGCCCTGCGGGGGCAGCCGAGCAGTACTTC. The full variable domain, in which reference TRBV5-4 and TRBJ2-7 provide the parts outside the CDR3, is ETGVTQSPTHLIKTRGQQVTLRCSSQSGHNTVSWYQQALGQGPQFIFQYYREEENGRGNFPPRFSGLQFPNYSSELNVNALELDDSALYLCASSPAGAAEQYFGPGTRLTVT.

This clone has just a few counts. The chain uses TRBV24-1 and TRBJ2-7, with D possibly matching TRBD1 (6 bases). V was trimmed by 3 bases and J by 4 bases, leaving 6 bases between them. This CDR3 is built from 12 residues. Germline V lookup: CDR1 KGHDR, CDR2 SFDVKD. The CDR3 DNA reads as TGTGCCACCAGTGATGGGACATACGAGCAGTACTTC. Translated, it gives CATSDGTYEQYF.

This rearrangement joins TRBV27 to TRBJ2-7, with 8 bases lining up with TRBD2. The germline V gene encodes CDR1 MNHEY and CDR2 SMNVEV (reference sequence). Unmatched junction bases numbered 9, after V lost 2 bases and J lost 0 bases. This CDR3 contains 17 residues. The DNA for the CDR3 is TGTGCCAGCAGTTTAGTATTCGGGCGGGAGGACTCCTACGAGCAGTACTTC. Translated: CASSLVFGREDSYEQYF.

This clone was seen only once. The V and J genes are TRBV6-2 or TRBV6-3 and TRBJ1-1; D might be TRBD1 (6 bases). The V end lost 6 bases, the J end lost 0 bases, and 11 bases lay between the germline ends. There are 14 residues in the CDR3. Per germline, CDR1 MNHEY and CDR2 SVGEGT. Here the CDR3 reads CASSRGHMNTEAFF. In nucleotides, the CDR3 is TGTGCCAGCAGCAGGGGACACATGAACACTGAAGCTTTCTTT.

The chain has TRBV10-3 and TRBJ1-1; D is uncertain. Germline V gives CDR1 ENHRY, CDR2 SYGVKD. Trimming took 3 bases from V and 1 from J, leaving 15 bases between them. This CDR3 has 16 residues. The CDR3 loop is CAISDPGRGGNTEAFF. The CDR3 DNA is TGTGCCATCAGTGACCCTGGCCGGGGAGGGAACACTGAAGCTTTCTTT.